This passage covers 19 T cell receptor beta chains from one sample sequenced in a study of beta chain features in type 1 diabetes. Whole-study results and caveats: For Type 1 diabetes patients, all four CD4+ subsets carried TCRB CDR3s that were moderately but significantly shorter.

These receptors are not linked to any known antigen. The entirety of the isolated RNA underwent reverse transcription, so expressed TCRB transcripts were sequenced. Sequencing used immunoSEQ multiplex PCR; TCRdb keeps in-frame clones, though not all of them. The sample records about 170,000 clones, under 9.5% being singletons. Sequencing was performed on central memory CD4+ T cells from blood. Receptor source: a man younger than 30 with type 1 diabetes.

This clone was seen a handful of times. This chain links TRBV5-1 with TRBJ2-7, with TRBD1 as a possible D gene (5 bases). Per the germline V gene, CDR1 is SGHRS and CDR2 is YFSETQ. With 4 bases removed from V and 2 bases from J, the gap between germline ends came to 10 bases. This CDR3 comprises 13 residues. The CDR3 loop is CASSIQGAYEQYF. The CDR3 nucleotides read TGCGCCAGCAGCATTCAAGGGGCCTACGAGCAGTACTTC.

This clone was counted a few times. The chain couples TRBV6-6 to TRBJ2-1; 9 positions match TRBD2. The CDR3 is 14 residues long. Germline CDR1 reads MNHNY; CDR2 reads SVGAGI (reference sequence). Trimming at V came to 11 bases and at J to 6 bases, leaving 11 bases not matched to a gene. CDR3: CALQGGRAGNEQFF. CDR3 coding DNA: TGTGCCCTACAGGGCGGGAGGGCTGGCAATGAGCAGTTCTTC.

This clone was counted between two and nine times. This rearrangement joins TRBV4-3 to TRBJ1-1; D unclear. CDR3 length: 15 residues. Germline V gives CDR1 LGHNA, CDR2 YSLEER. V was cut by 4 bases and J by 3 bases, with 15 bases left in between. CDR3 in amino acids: CASSLDGDRDTEAFF. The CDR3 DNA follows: TGCGCCAGCAGCCTAGACGGGGATCGGGACACTGAAGCTTTCTTT.

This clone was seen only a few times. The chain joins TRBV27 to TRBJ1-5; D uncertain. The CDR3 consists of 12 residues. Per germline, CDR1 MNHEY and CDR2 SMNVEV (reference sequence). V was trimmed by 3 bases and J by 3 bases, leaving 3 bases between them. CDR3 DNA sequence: TGTGCCAGCAGTTTTTACAATCAGCCCCAGCATTTT. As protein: CASSFYNQPQHF.

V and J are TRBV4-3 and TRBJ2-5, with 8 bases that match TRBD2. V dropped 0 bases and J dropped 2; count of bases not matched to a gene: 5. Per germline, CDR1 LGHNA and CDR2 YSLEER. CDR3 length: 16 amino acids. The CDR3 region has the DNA TGCGCCAGCAGCCAAGAAGGGACTAGACAACAAGAGACCCAGTACTTC. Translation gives CASSQEGTRQQETQYF.

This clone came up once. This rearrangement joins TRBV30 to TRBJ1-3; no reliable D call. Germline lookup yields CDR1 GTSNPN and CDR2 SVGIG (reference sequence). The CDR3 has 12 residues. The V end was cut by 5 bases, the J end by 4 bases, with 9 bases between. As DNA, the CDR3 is TGTGCCTGGGCGACGGGAGGAAACACCATATATTTT. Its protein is CAWATGGNTIYF.

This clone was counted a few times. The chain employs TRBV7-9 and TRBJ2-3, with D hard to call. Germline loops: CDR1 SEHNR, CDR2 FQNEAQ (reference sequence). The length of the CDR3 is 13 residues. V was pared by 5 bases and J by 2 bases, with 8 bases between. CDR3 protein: CASSLEATDTQYF. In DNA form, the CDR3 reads TGTGCCAGCAGCCTAGAAGCCACAGATACGCAGTATTTT.

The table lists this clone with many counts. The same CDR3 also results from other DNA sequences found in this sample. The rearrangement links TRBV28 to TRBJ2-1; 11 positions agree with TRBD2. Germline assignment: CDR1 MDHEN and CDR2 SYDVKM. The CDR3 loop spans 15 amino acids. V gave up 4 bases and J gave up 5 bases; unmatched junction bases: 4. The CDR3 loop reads CASSSLAGGDNEQFF. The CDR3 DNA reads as TGTGCCAGCAGTTCGCTAGCGGGGGGCGACAATGAGCAGTTCTTC.

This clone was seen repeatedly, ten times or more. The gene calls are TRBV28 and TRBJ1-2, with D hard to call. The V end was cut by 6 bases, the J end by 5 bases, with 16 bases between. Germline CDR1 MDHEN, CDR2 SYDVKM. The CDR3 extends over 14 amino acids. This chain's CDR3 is CASRFRSTGYGYTF. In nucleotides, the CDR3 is TGTGCCAGCAGGTTCCGGTCAACGGGGTATGGCTACACCTTC.

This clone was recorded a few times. DNA of the CDR3: TGTGCAACTCAGGGGGTAGGCTACGAGCAGTACTTC. This sequence encodes CATQGVGYEQYF. The chain couples TRBV19 to TRBJ2-7, with 7 bases that match TRBD1. CDR1 and CDR2 from the germline V gene are LNHDA and SQIVND (reference sequence). This CDR3 has 12 residues.

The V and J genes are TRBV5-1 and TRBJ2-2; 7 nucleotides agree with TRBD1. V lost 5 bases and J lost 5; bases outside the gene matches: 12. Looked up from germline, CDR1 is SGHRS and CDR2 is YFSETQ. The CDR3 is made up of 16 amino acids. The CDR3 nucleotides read TGCGCCAGCAGACCAAACCGCAGGGGGAATACCGGGGAGCTGTTTTTT. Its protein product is CASRPNRRGNTGELFF.

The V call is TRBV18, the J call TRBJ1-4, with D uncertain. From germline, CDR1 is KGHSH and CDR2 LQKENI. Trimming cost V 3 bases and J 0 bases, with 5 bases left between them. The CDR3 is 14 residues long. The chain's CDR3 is CASSPGATNEKLFF. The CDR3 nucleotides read TGTGCCAGCTCACCCGGGGCAACTAATGAAAAACTGTTTTTT.

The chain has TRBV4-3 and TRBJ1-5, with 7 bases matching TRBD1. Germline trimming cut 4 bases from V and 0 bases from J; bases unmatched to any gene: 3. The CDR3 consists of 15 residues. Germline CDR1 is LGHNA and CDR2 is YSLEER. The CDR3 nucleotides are TGCGCCAGCAGCCTGAACAGGGGTAGCAATCAGCCCCAGCATTTT. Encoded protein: CASSLNRGSNQPQHF.

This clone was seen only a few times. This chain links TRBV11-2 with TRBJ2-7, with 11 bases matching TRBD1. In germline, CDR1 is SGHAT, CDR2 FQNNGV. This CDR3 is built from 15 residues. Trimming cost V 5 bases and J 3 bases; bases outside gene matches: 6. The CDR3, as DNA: TGTGCCAGCAGCATAGGACAGGGGGCTTACTACGAGCAGTACTTC. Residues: CASSIGQGAYYEQYF.

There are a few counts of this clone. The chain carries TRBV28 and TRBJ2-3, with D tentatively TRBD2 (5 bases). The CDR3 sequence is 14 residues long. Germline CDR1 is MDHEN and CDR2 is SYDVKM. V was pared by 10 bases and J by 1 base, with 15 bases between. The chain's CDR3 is CATKTIYGTDTQYF. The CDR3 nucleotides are TGTGCCACCAAGACTATTTACGGCACAGATACGCAGTATTTT.

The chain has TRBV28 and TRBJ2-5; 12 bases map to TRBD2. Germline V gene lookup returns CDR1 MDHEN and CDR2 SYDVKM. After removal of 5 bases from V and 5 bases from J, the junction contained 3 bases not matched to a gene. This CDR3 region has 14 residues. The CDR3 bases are TGTGCCAGCAGTCTAGCGGGGGGGCTCGAGACCCAGTACTTC. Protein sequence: CASSLAGGLETQYF.

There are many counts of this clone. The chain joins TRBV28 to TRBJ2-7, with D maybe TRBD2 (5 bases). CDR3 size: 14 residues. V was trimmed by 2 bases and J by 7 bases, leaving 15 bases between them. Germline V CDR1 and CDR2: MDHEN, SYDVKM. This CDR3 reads CASSLGRRYGEQYF. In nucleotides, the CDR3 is TGTGCCAGCAGTTTAGGACGGAGGTACGGGGAGCAGTACTTC.

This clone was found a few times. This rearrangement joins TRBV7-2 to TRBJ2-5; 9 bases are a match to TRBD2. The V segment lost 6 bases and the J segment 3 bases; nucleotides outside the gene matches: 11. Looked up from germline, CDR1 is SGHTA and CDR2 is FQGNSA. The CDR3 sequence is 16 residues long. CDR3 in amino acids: CASSRIAGATEETQYF. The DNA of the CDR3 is TGTGCCAGCAGTCGCATAGCGGGAGCAACGGAAGAGACCCAGTACTTC.

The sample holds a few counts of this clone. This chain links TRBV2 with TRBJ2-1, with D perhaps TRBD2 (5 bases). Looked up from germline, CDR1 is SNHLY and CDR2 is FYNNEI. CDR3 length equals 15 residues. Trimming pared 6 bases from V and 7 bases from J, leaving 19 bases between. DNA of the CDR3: TGTGCCAGCAGAAAAGCAGAGGGCCCTCGAAATGAGCAGTTCTTC. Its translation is CASRKAEGPRNEQFF.